The entry below gives a single T cell receptor (beta chain) sequence along with its context. The data were taken from a study of cytomegalovirus exposure and HLA in healthy donors. The PCR was carried out with 60 Vbeta primers and 13 Jbeta primers. Only in-frame clones appear in the TCRdb table, and some are missing; sequencing was by immunoSEQ multiplex PCR. Its listing shows about 150,000 clones. Material: PBMCs. The TCR was taken from a woman aged 50 to 60 in good health and CMV-seronegative.

CDR3 DNA: TGTGCCAGCAGCATTGCGGGCACAGATACGCAGTATTTT. This codes for CASSIAGTDTQYF. The chain joins TRBV7-3 to TRBJ2-3, with D uncertain. Germline CDR1 reads SGHTA; CDR2 reads FQGTGA. The CDR3 length is 13 residues. Trimming stripped 5 bases from V and 1 base from J, with 7 bases between.